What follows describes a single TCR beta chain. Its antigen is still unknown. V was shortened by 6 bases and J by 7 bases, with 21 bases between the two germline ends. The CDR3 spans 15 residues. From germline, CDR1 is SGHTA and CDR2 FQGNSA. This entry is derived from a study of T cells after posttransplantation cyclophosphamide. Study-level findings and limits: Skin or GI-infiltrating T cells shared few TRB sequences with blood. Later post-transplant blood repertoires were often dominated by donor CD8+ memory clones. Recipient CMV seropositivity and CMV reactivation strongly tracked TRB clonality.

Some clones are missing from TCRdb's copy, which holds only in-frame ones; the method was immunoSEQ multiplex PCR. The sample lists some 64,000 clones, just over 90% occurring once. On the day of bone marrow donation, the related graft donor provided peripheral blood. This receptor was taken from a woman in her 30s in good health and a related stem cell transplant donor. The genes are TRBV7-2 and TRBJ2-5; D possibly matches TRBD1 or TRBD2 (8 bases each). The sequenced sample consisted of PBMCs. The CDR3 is CASRGQGSGVRTQYF. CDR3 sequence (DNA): TGTGCCAGCAGAGGACAGGGTAGCGGGGTTCGGACCCAGTACTTC.